These 29 T cell receptor beta chains came from one sample sequenced in a study of preoperative IRX-2 immunotherapy in early breast cancer. Noted treatment: preoperative locoregional IRX-2 cytokine immunotherapy. Generated by immunoSEQ multiplex PCR, the TCRdb table keeps only in-frame clones and is missing some. Of under 45,000 clones listed, about 94% are singletons. Material: tumor tissue, obtained after IRX-2 immunotherapy. Every receptor here comes from a human donor with breast cancer.

The rearrangement joins TRBV27 to TRBJ2-2; D unclear. Trimming left V 5 bases short and J 1 base short, with 8 bases between. The V gene's germline CDR1 is MNHEY and CDR2 SMNVEV (reference sequence). This CDR3 spans 14 amino acids. The CDR3 sequence is CASSPPVNTGELFF. DNA for the CDR3: TGTGCCAGCAGTCCCCCAGTGAACACCGGGGAGCTGTTTTTT.

The chain has TRBV7-9 and TRBJ2-7; 9 nucleotides align to TRBD1. V trimming: 5 bases; J trimming: 3 bases; junction bases outside the gene matches: 8. This CDR3 is 15 amino acids long. CDR1 SEHNR and CDR2 FQNEAQ come from the germline V gene (reference sequence). CDR3 in amino acids: CASSPKRTGDYEQYF. The DNA of the CDR3 is TGTGCCAGCAGCCCCAAGAGGACAGGGGACTACGAGCAGTACTTC. Using reference TRBV7-9 and TRBJ2-7 for the parts outside the CDR3, the full variable domain is DTGVSQNPRHKITKRGQNVTFRCDPISEHNRLYWYRQTLGQGPEFLTYFQNEAQLEKSRLLSDRFSAERPKGSFSTLEIQRTEQGDSAMYLCASSPKRTGDYEQYFGPGTRLTVT.

The chain employs TRBV27 and TRBJ1-2; 7 bases fit TRBD1. The CDR3 consists of 13 residues. Germline V lookup: CDR1 MNHEY, CDR2 SMNVEV (reference sequence). V lost 6 bases to trimming and J lost 4 bases; unmatched junction nucleotides: 5. The CDR3 nucleotides are TGTGCCAGCAGGGGGGACAGTATCTATGGCTACACCTTC. The encoded protein is CASRGDSIYGYTF.

V is TRBV18 and J is TRBJ2-1; the D is unclear. Trimming cost V 6 bases and J 6 bases, with 18 bases left between them. This CDR3 contains 15 residues. Germline V gene data show CDR1 as KGHSH and CDR2 as LQKENI. The CDR3 reads CASSKPIGGSNEQFF. In DNA form, the CDR3 reads TGTGCCAGCTCGAAGCCCATCGGTGGTAGCAATGAGCAGTTCTTC. The whole variable domain, remainder taken from reference TRBV18 and TRBJ2-1, is NAGVMQNPRHLVRRRGQEARLRCSPMKGHSHVYWYRQLPEEGLKFMVYLQKENIIDESGMPKERFSAEFPKEGPSILRIQQVVRGDSAAYFCASSKPIGGSNEQFFGPGTRLTVL.

This chain uses TRBV2 with TRBJ2-3; 8 positions match TRBD1. The V gene end was trimmed by 10 bases and the J gene end by 2 bases; junction bases not matched to a gene: 8. This CDR3 contains 14 residues. The germline V gene encodes CDR1 SNHLY and CDR2 FYNNEI. The CDR3 DNA sequence: TGTGCCAACCGGACAGGGCGCAACACAGATACGCAGTATTTT. The encoded protein is CANRTGRNTDTQYF.

The CDR3 sequence: CSVQPATNEQFF. CDR3 nucleotide sequence: TGCAGCGTTCAACCAGCGACAAATGAGCAGTTCTTC. The rearrangement links TRBV29-1 to TRBJ2-1; unclear D gene. Trimming stripped 5 bases from V and 7 bases from J, with 12 bases between. The germline CDR1 and CDR2 sequences are SQVTM and ANQGSEA. The CDR3 spans 12 residues.

The chain recombines TRBV15 with TRBJ2-3; 8 nucleotides agree with TRBD2. The CDR3 sequence is 18 residues long. The J segment lost 5 bases and the V segment lost 3 bases, leaving 16 bases of the junction unmatched. Per germline, CDR1 LNHNV and CDR2 YYDKDF (reference sequence). DNA for the CDR3: TGTGCCACCAGCAGCACCCACAGCGGGAGCCTTGGGATAGATACGCAGTATTTT. Its translation is CATSSTHSGSLGIDTQYF.

The rearrangement joins TRBV18 to TRBJ1-5; 7 bases match TRBD1. V was pared by 3 bases and J by 7 bases, with 6 bases of the junction left unmatched. Per the germline V gene, CDR1 is KGHSH and CDR2 is LQKENI. The CDR3 is 14 amino acids. The CDR3 loop reads CASSPSGGGQPQHF. CDR3 nucleotides: TGTGCCAGCTCACCCTCAGGGGGGGGACAGCCCCAGCATTTT.

CDR3 DNA sequence: TGTGCCAGCAGCCGGGACACAGGAGGTCAGCCCCAGCATTTT. Amino acid sequence: CASSRDTGGQPQHF. This chain connects TRBV27 to TRBJ1-5; possible D gene TRBD1, 6 bases. Trimming shortened V by 6 bases and J by 6 bases, and 15 bases separated the two germline ends. This CDR3 has 14 amino acids. CDR1 is MNHEY, CDR2 SMNVEV, per germline (reference sequence).

CDR3: CSVEDVGEGNTGELFF. CDR3 DNA sequence: TGCAGCGTTGAAGATGTGGGCGAGGGGAACACCGGGGAGCTGTTTTTT. The rearrangement links TRBV29-1 to TRBJ2-2, with a tentative D call TRBD2 (5 bases). V was pared by 0 bases and J by 1 base, with 12 bases between. Germline V gene sequence: CDR1 SQVTM, CDR2 ANQGSEA. The CDR3 extends over 16 amino acids.

This chain connects TRBV6-5 to TRBJ2-7; TRBD2 is a possible D gene (6 bases). The germline gives CDR1 MNHEY, CDR2 SVGAGI. The V end was cut by 0 bases, the J end by 0 bases, with 12 bases between. This CDR3 has 16 residues. The CDR3 reads CASSYSVGGHSYEQYF. Here the CDR3 DNA reads TGTGCCAGCAGTTACTCTGTGGGGGGTCACTCCTACGAGCAGTACTTC.

This clone was seen a single time. The chain combines TRBV11-3 with TRBJ2-1; tentatively, D is TRBD2 (5 bases). V was cut by 5 bases and J by 1 base, with 12 bases left in between. Germline V gives CDR1 SGHNT, CDR2 YENEEA. The CDR3 runs 15 residues. This CDR3 reads CASSLLAVSYNEQFF. The CDR3 DNA reads as TGTGCCAGCAGCCTCCTAGCTGTATCCTACAATGAGCAGTTCTTC.

The rearrangement links TRBV18 to TRBJ2-7; tentative D call: TRBD2 (5 bases). The CDR3 extends over 14 amino acids. Germline CDR1 and CDR2: KGHSH and LQKENI. V lost 6 bases and J lost 1, with 13 bases in between. Here the CDR3 reads CASSPTSGSYEQYF. DNA for the CDR3: TGTGCCAGCTCCCCAACATCGGGGTCCTACGAGCAGTACTTC. The variable domain in full, completed from reference TRBV18 and TRBJ2-7, reads NAGVMQNPRHLVRRRGQEARLRCSPMKGHSHVYWYRQLPEEGLKFMVYLQKENIIDESGMPKERFSAEFPKEGPSILRIQQVVRGDSAAYFCASSPTSGSYEQYFGPGTRLTVT.

V gene TRBV6-1 combines with J gene TRBJ2-1, with 7 positions matching TRBD1. CDR1 is MNHNS and CDR2 is SASEGT in the germline V gene. CDR3 length: 15 amino acids. Unmatched junction bases numbered 7, after V lost 8 bases and J lost 0 bases. CDR3 in amino acids: CASGIRQGSYNEQFF. The DNA for the CDR3 is TGTGCCAGCGGGATTCGACAGGGCTCCTACAATGAGCAGTTCTTC.

The J gene is TRBJ2-7, the V gene TRBV5-1, with 9 bases fitting TRBD1. The J segment lost 0 bases and the V segment lost 0 bases, leaving 13 bases of the junction unmatched. Germline V gene lookup returns CDR1 SGHRS and CDR2 YFSETQ. The CDR3 loop spans 19 amino acids. CDR3 nucleotides: TGCGCCAGCAGCTTGGGGGTCGGGACAGGGAGGCCAGACTCCTACGAGCAGTACTTC. It translates to CASSLGVGTGRPDSYEQYF.

In its sample, this clone was seen once. The chain has TRBV20-1 and TRBJ2-5; D perhaps matches TRBD2 (5 bases). The J call could be wrong; TRBJ2-7 is a better fit for the DNA end. Germline CDR1 reads DFQATT; CDR2 reads SNEGSKA (reference sequence). The CDR3 sequence is 11 residues long. This chain's CDR3 is CSARTTYEQYF. The CDR3 DNA is TGCAGTGCTAGGACTACCTACGAGCAGTACTTC.

The chain combines TRBV6-1 with TRBJ2-5; tentatively, D is TRBD2 (5 bases). There are 13 residues in the CDR3. With 4 bases removed from V and 5 bases from J, the gap between germline ends came to 11 bases. CDR1 is MNHNS, CDR2 SASEGT, per germline. The CDR3 sequence is CASSAMSGETQYF. The CDR3 DNA is TGTGCCAGCAGTGCCATGTCGGGGGAGACCCAGTACTTC.

The chain links TRBV10-3 to TRBJ2-5, with D perhaps matching TRBD2 (5 bases). Germline V gives CDR1 ENHRY, CDR2 SYGVKD. V gave up 0 bases and J gave up 7 bases, with 12 bases separating them. The CDR3 has 14 amino acids. The CDR3 loop is CAISESGSGGTQYF. In DNA, the CDR3 is TGTGCCATCAGTGAGTCGGGATCAGGAGGGACCCAGTACTTC.

This chain uses TRBV11-2 with TRBJ2-7; 7 bases match TRBD1. CDR1 and CDR2 (germline): SGHAT, FQNNGV. This CDR3 comprises 14 residues. V trimming: 7 bases; J trimming: 4 bases; junction bases outside the gene matches: 10. This CDR3 is CASNVLGGIYEQYF. The CDR3 DNA reads TGTGCCAGCAACGTATTAGGGGGCATTTACGAGCAGTACTTC.

The rearrangement joins TRBV7-2 to TRBJ2-3; D call uncertain. The CDR3 extends over 14 amino acids. The germline CDR1 and CDR2 sequences are SGHTA and FQGNSA. V gave up 2 bases and J gave up 2 bases, with 8 bases separating them. The CDR3 region has the DNA TGTGCCAGCAGCTTAATGGGGAACACAGATACGCAGTATTTT. Translating gives CASSLMGNTDTQYF.

The gene calls are TRBV19 and TRBJ2-7; possible D gene TRBD1, 5 bases. The CDR3 length is 15 residues. The germline V gene has CDR1 LNHDA and CDR2 SQIVND (reference sequence). V dropped 5 bases and J dropped 7 bases, with 21 bases sitting between them. The DNA of the CDR3 is TGTGCCAGTAGTGCCGACAGCGTATGGGCCCATGAGCAGTACTTC. As protein: CASSADSVWAHEQYF.

V usage is TRBV12-2 and J usage is TRBJ1-5; TRBD1, the table's D call, was not compared with the DNA. TRBV12-2 is given as a pseudogene. The length of the CDR3 is 14 residues. The DNA of the CDR3 is TGTGCAAGTCGCTTCGCAGGGGTGAGTCAGCCCCAGCATTTT. It is translated as CASRFAGVSQPQHF.

The CDR3, as DNA: TGCAGCGTCGGGCACCAAGAGACCCAGTACTTC. This gives the protein CSVGHQETQYF. The chain links TRBV29-1 to TRBJ2-5, with D unclear. Germline V CDR1 and CDR2: SQVTM, ANQGSEA. This CDR3 is 11 amino acids long. The V end lost 6 bases, the J end lost 0 bases, and 5 bases lay between the germline ends.

The chain recombines TRBV28 with TRBJ1-2, with no clear D. CDR3 length: 13 residues. V was pared by 6 bases and J by 6 bases, with 14 bases between. CDR1 is MDHEN, CDR2 SYDVKM, per germline. Written as DNA, the CDR3 is TGTGCCAGCAGGATGGTGGGTAGGGATGGCTACACCTTC. Amino acids: CASRMVGRDGYTF.

The chain employs TRBV6-5 and TRBJ1-1; tentatively, D is TRBD1 (5 bases). The V gene's germline CDR1 is MNHEY and CDR2 SVGAGI. The CDR3 runs 15 residues. V was shortened by 3 bases and J by 4 bases, with 15 bases between the two germline ends. CDR3 DNA sequence: TGTGCCAGCAGTTATTCGCCAGGGAGGGGCACTGAAGCTTTCTTT. Translation: CASSYSPGRGTEAFF.

The V and J genes are TRBV19 and TRBJ2-2; D gene ambiguous. Germline assignment: CDR1 LNHDA and CDR2 SQIVND (reference sequence). The V end lost 8 bases, the J end lost 3 bases, and 19 bases lay between the germline ends. This CDR3 region has 16 residues. CDR3 protein: CASGSGPRKDTGELFF. The DNA of the CDR3 is TGTGCCAGTGGTTCGGGCCCCCGGAAAGACACCGGGGAGCTGTTTTTT.

The chain employs TRBV5-1 and TRBJ1-6; 7 bases match TRBD1. Trimming took 2 bases from V and 0 from J; bases not matched to a gene: 2. Germline V gene sequence: CDR1 SGHRS, CDR2 YFSETQ. The CDR3 is 16 amino acids. This CDR3 reads CASSLGDSSYNSPLHF. The CDR3 coding sequence is TGCGCCAGCAGCTTAGGGGACAGCTCCTATAATTCACCCCTCCACTTT.

The chain carries TRBV7-9 and TRBJ2-7; D remains ambiguous. V was pared by 4 bases and J by 1 base, with 5 bases between. The CDR3 consists of 12 residues. Germline CDR1 is SEHNR and CDR2 is FQNEAQ (reference sequence). Here the CDR3 reads CASSSLSYEQYF. In nucleotides, the CDR3 is TGTGCCAGCAGCTCTCTATCCTACGAGCAGTACTTC.

The CDR3 protein is CASSLRIGRLAGVTEQFF. CDR3 DNA sequence: TGTGCCAGCAGCTTAAGGATTGGGCGGCTAGCGGGGGTAACTGAGCAGTTCTTC. V gene TRBV7-8 combines with J gene TRBJ2-1, with TRBD2 matching 10 bases. The CDR3 is made up of 18 amino acids. CDR1 SGHVS and CDR2 FQNEAQ come from the germline V gene. After removal of 2 bases from V and 9 bases from J, the junction contained 16 bases not matched to a gene. Combining the CDR3 with reference TRBV7-8 and TRBJ2-1 gives the whole variable domain GAGVSQSPRYKVAKRGQDVALRCDPISGHVSLFWYQQALGQGPEFLTYFQNEAQLDKSGLPSDRFFAERPEGSVSTLKIQRTQQEDSAVYLCASSLRIGRLAGVTEQFFGPGTRLTVL.